Below, 20 T cell receptor beta chains from the same sample are listed, as sequenced in a study of blood T cell repertoires in COVID-19. The data were produced by immunoSEQ multiplex PCR, yet TCRdb's version contains in-frame clones alone and is incomplete. The sample has about 130,000 clones, around 86% seen once; the top ten hold 15% to 20%. The sequencing sample was made of PBMCs or T cells enriched from blood (not recorded which). These receptors were collected from a man aged 25 to 40 who had recovered from COVID-19.

This clone occurred a few times. V and J are TRBV2 and TRBJ1-5; 8 nucleotides agree with TRBD1. CDR3 length: 13 amino acids. V was clipped by 8 bases and J by 3 bases; unmatched bases: 3. Germline V lookup: CDR1 SNHLY, CDR2 FYNNEI. The CDR3 sequence: CASGGQDNQPQHF. The CDR3 DNA is TGTGCCAGCGGGGGACAGGACAATCAGCCCCAGCATTTT.

The chain carries TRBV24-1 and TRBJ1-4, with D unclear. CDR3 size: 13 residues. The V gene lost 6 bases and the J gene lost 8 bases, with 12 bases spanning the gap. Germline assignment: CDR1 KGHDR and CDR2 SFDVKD. CDR3 protein: CATSNGGLEKLFF. The CDR3 DNA sequence: TGTGCCACCAGTAATGGAGGGCTCGAAAAACTGTTTTTT.

The V gene is TRBV6-1, the J gene TRBJ1-1; D may be TRBD1 (5 bases). CDR3 length equals 15 residues. Germline-derived CDR1 and CDR2 are MNHNS and SASEGT. V was pared by 0 bases and J by 6 bases, with 14 bases between. Here the CDR3 reads CASSEAPGKRAEAFF. CDR3 nucleotides: TGTGCCAGCAGTGAAGCGCCAGGGAAGAGAGCTGAAGCTTTCTTT.

Written as DNA, the CDR3 is TGTGCCAGCAGCCCTCAACCGAGCTCTGGAAACACCATATATTTT. Translated, it gives CASSPQPSSGNTIYF. The genes are TRBV14 and TRBJ1-3, with D unresolved. The CDR3 loop spans 15 amino acids. Trimming removed 4 bases from V and 0 bases from J, with 10 bases in between. CDR1 and CDR2 (germline): SGHDN, FVKESK.

The chain is built from TRBV19 and TRBJ1-5; 8 nucleotides align to TRBD1. V shed 5 bases, J shed 4 bases, and the junction held 4 bases outside the gene matches. CDR1 and CDR2 from the germline V gene are LNHDA and SQIVND (reference sequence). The CDR3 loop spans 14 amino acids. The CDR3 is CASSGQGSNQPQHF. The CDR3 nucleotides are TGTGCCAGTAGTGGACAGGGTAGTAATCAGCCCCAGCATTTT.

The V gene is TRBV6-1, the J gene TRBJ2-1, with 7 bases aligning to TRBD1. The CDR3 has 16 residues. Germline CDR1 is MNHNS and CDR2 is SASEGT. The ends lost 2 bases at V and 4 bases at J; junction bases unmatched: 8. The CDR3 here is CASSEWETGLYNEQFF. The CDR3 nucleotides are TGTGCCAGCAGTGAATGGGAGACAGGGTTATACAATGAGCAGTTCTTC.

The chain uses TRBV5-1 and TRBJ1-2, with 7 bases identical to TRBD1. Trimming cost V 3 bases and J 5 bases; bases outside gene matches: 7. The germline V gene has CDR1 SGHRS and CDR2 YFSETQ. The CDR3 extends over 14 amino acids. The CDR3 DNA reads as TGCGCCAGCAGCTCCGCCGACAGGGTGTATGGCTACACCTTC. Protein sequence: CASSSADRVYGYTF.

The chain joins TRBV11-3 to TRBJ2-5, with TRBD1 matching over 8 bases. Germline V gene lookup returns CDR1 SGHNT and CDR2 YENEEA. The CDR3 is 16 residues long. V trimming: 4 bases; J trimming: 5 bases; junction bases outside the gene matches: 12. The CDR3 DNA reads as TGTGCCAGCAGCTCGCGCCTCGGACAGGGTGTGGAGACCCAGTACTTC. It codes for CASSSRLGQGVETQYF.

V gene TRBV6-4 combines with J gene TRBJ1-1; 7 bases agree with TRBD1. The CDR3 is 14 residues long. V gave up 6 bases and J gave up 1 base; unmatched junction bases: 5. CDR1 MRHNA and CDR2 SNTAGT come from the germline V gene. CDR3 residues: CASRGQKKNTEAFF. The CDR3 nucleotides are TGTGCCAGCAGGGGACAGAAAAAGAACACTGAAGCTTTCTTT.

The J gene is TRBJ1-6, the V gene TRBV2, with a tentative D call TRBD1 (6 bases). Trimming removed 4 bases from V and 3 bases from J, with 7 bases in between. The CDR3 contains 14 residues. In germline, CDR1 is SNHLY, CDR2 FYNNEI. The CDR3 here is CASSGDNYNSPLHF. CDR3 DNA sequence: TGTGCCAGCAGTGGGGACAACTATAATTCACCCCTCCACTTT.

The chain recombines TRBV6-5 with TRBJ2-1; tentative D call: TRBD1 (5 bases). V dropped 3 bases and J dropped 9 bases, with 12 bases sitting between them. This CDR3 has 13 residues. CDR1 and CDR2 (germline): MNHEY, SVGAGI. The CDR3 region is CASSYRGGGEQFF. The CDR3 nucleotides are TGTGCCAGCAGTTATAGGGGCGGCGGTGAGCAGTTCTTC.

The CDR3 is CASNKRSGETDQFF. The CDR3 DNA follows: TGTGCCAGCAACAAAAGATCAGGGGAGACCGACCAGTTCTTC. The chain combines TRBV28 with TRBJ2-1, with D perhaps matching TRBD1 (6 bases). Germline CDR1 reads MDHEN; CDR2 reads SYDVKM. V gave up 7 bases and J gave up 13 bases, with 23 bases separating them. The CDR3 covers 14 residues. The whole variable domain, remainder taken from reference TRBV28 and TRBJ2-1, is DVKVTQSSRYLVKRTGEKVFLECVQDMDHENMFWYRQDPGLGLRLIYFSYDVKMKEKGDIPEGYSVSREKKERFSLILESASTNQTSMYLCASNKRSGETDQFFGPGTRLTVL.

V is TRBV2 and J is TRBJ2-5; 9 bases line up with TRBD1. J gave up 4 bases and V 6 bases, and 3 bases lay outside the gene matches. Germline V gives CDR1 SNHLY, CDR2 FYNNEI. The CDR3 has 13 amino acids. CDR3 protein: CASRQGAGETQYF. CDR3 bases: TGTGCCAGCAGACAGGGGGCGGGAGAGACCCAGTACTTC.

The chain has TRBV7-9 and TRBJ2-1; 8 bases are shared with TRBD2. Germline V gene lookup returns CDR1 SEHNR and CDR2 FQNEAQ (reference sequence). There are 17 residues in the CDR3. The ends lost 1 base at V and 8 bases at J; junction bases unmatched: 13. The CDR3 coding sequence is TGTGCCAGCAGCTTAGTGCGGGGGGACCCGAGGCCCTATGAGCAGTTCTTC. Translation: CASSLVRGDPRPYEQFF.

J is TRBJ2-7 and V is TRBV19, with TRBD1 matching over 7 bases. The V segment lost 6 bases and the J segment 5 bases; nucleotides outside the gene matches: 13. Looked up from germline, CDR1 is LNHDA and CDR2 is SQIVND (reference sequence). CDR3 size: 15 residues. CDR3 nucleotides: TGTGCCAGTAGGCAAACAGGGGTTTCCTTCGACGAGCAGTACTTC. Its translation: CASRQTGVSFDEQYF.

The CDR3 DNA is TGTGCCAGCAGTTGGGGGCATCAGCCCCAGCATTTT. As protein: CASSWGHQPQHF. This sequence joins TRBV27 and TRBJ1-5, with a weak D call TRBD1 (6 bases). Trimming shortened V by 4 bases and J by 5 bases, and 6 bases separated the two germline ends. Germline V gives CDR1 MNHEY, CDR2 SMNVEV (reference sequence). CDR3 size: 12 residues.

The CDR3: CASSTSGVEGNQPQHF. In DNA form, the CDR3 reads TGTGCCAGCAGTACATCCGGGGTTGAGGGCAATCAGCCCCAGCATTTT. The chain uses TRBV2 and TRBJ1-5, with no clear D. Germline CDR1 and CDR2: SNHLY and FYNNEI. The ends were cut back, 5 bases at V and 2 bases at J, with 16 bases in the middle. CDR3 length: 16 amino acids.

The chain combines TRBV2 with TRBJ1-2; 9 nucleotides line up with TRBD1. With 5 bases clipped from V and 6 bases from J, the junction kept 10 bases outside the gene matches. CDR3 length: 15 amino acids. Germline CDR1 is SNHLY and CDR2 is FYNNEI. The CDR3 is CASSSDRGAANGYTF. DNA for the CDR3: TGTGCCAGCAGTTCAGACAGGGGGGCGGCAAATGGCTACACCTTC.

The chain carries TRBV3-1 (or the pseudogene TRBV3-2) and TRBJ2-2, with 8 bases lining up with TRBD2. This CDR3 has 14 residues. V lost 1 base, J lost 7 bases, and 2 bases stayed unmatched. Germline assignment: CDR1 LGHDT and CDR2 YNNKEL (reference sequence). CDR3 protein: CASSQGAGVGELFF. CDR3 nucleotide sequence: TGTGCCAGCAGCCAAGGAGCGGGGGTCGGGGAGCTGTTTTTT.

The genes are TRBV5-1 and TRBJ1-2; 9 nucleotides line up with TRBD1. Trimming removed 1 base from V and 3 bases from J; junction bases left unmatched: 4. The CDR3 length is 15 residues. From germline, CDR1 is SGHRS and CDR2 YFSETQ. The CDR3 nucleotides read TGCGCCAGCAGCTTGACAGGGGGCAGGGACTATGGCTACACCTTC. It translates to CASSLTGGRDYGYTF.